This T cell receptor beta chain was sequenced in a study of vaccination and CD4 T cells after COVID-19. Germline lookup yields CDR1 DFQATT and CDR2 SNEGSKA (reference sequence). V was clipped by 6 bases and J by 0 bases; unmatched bases: 7. The CDR3 is 17 amino acids. Sequencing of DNA taken from cultured CD4+ T cells relied on the Oncomine TCR Beta short-read assay. TCRdb passed the PCR reads through MiXCR, listing each CDR3 protein once. The sample contains more than 12,000 distinct CDR3 sequences, around 46% of which appear only once. About this clonotype itself: The antigen is not known.

Treatment defined: roughly 10-day PBMC culture with coronavirus spike peptide pools or control peptides (ViraFEST assay). Half the growth medium was swapped for new IL-2 medium on days 3 and 7. General observations from the study: Spike mono-reactivity was found in 304 of the 307 vaccine-specific clones identified in convalescent patients. It was observed that, in convalescent patients, a median approximately 86% of reactive clones arose only post-vaccination.

Specimen: CD4+ T cells from blood, cultured in vitro. The TCR comes from a human donor who had recovered from COVID-19. The rearrangement uses TRBV20-1 and TRBJ2-1; 14 nucleotides agree with TRBD2. The CDR3 here is CSATGTSGGNSYNEQFF. CDR3 coding DNA: TGCAGTGCCACTGGGACTAGCGGGGGTAACTCCTACAATGAGCAGTTCTTC.